This T cell receptor beta chain was sequenced during a study of T cell responses to AZD1222 COVID-19 vaccine. Whole-study context: Both about-4-week and about-12-week second-dose recipients were combined.

Whole-study findings and limits: After the peak T cell response, and only then, were repertoires sampled.

TCRdb's copy holds only in-frame clones and misses some; the assay was immunoSEQ multiplex PCR. The top ten hold 2.2% of the sample, which has 100,000 or so clones, around 94% seen once. Germline CDR1 is ENHRY and CDR2 is SYGVKD. This CDR3 has 13 residues. The V gene lost 3 bases and the J gene lost 3 bases, with 8 bases spanning the gap. Notes on this clone: Antigen: not known.

The chain employs TRBV10-3 and TRBJ1-2, with D maybe TRBD1 (5 bases). The sequence came from an adult in good health. Specimen: peripheral blood, collected on day 0 of AZD1222 vaccination. The CDR3 reads CAISDRADYGYTF. CDR3 DNA sequence: TGTGCCATCAGTGACAGGGCGGACTATGGCTACACCTTC.